This T cell receptor (beta chain) was sequenced during a study of OX40 agonist ivuxolimab in advanced cancers. Background on the study: Hepatocellular carcinoma, melanoma, renal cell or head and neck cancer affected the dose-escalation patients.

Libraries were prepared by immunoSEQ multiplex PCR; TCRdb keeps only in-frame clonotypes and omits some of them. The sample yields tens of thousands of clones, 80% to 85% seen once. In the case of this clone: Its cognate antigen is unknown.

Study conclusions and caveats: Certain nonresponders additionally had low normalized T-cell clonal expansion.

This CDR3 spans 15 amino acids. In germline, CDR1 is MGHRA, CDR2 YSYEKL. Germline trimming cut 2 bases from V and 5 bases from J; bases unmatched to any gene: 6. This chain links TRBV4-1 with TRBJ1-2, with 9 bases aligning to TRBD1. This clonotype was sampled from an adult with an advanced solid tumor such as melanoma, head and neck, liver or kidney cancer. Here the sequenced sample was CD4+ or CD8+ T cells sorted from blood, taken in a trial of the OX40 agonist ivuxolimab. CDR3 sequence (DNA): TGCGCCAGCAGCCAACCCACAGGGGGCGGGTATGGCTACACCTTC. It encodes CASSQPTGGGYGYTF.